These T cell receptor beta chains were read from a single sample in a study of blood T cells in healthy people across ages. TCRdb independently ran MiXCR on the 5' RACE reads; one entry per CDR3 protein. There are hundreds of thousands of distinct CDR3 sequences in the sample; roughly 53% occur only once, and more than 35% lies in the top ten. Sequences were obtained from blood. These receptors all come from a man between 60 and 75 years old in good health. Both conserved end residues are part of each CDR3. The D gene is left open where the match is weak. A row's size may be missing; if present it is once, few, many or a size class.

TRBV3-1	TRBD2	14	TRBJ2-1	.	TGTGCCAGCCGGGGACTAGCGGGAAGCAATGAGCAGTTCTTC	CASRGLAGSNEQFF
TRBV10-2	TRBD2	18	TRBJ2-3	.	TGCGCCAGCAGTCACAAATCTTCCAGCGGGGGGAGCACAGATACGCAGTATTTT	CASSHKSSSGGSTDTQYF
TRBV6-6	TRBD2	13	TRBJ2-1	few	TGTGCCACCGGGACTAGTCTGTACAATGAGCAGTTCTTC	CATGTSLYNEQFF
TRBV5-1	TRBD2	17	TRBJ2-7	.	TGCGCCAGCAGCCCCCAGGGTAGCGGGGGGGCCTTCAATGAGCAGTACTTC	CASSPQGSGGAFNEQYF
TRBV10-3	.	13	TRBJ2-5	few	TGTGCCATCAGTCCCAGAATCCAAGAGACCCAGTACTTC	CAISPRIQETQYF
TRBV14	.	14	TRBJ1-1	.	TGTGCCAGCAGCCAGAGGGGACACAACACTGAAGCTTTCTTT	CASSQRGHNTEAFF
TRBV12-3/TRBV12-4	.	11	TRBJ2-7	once	TGTGCCAGCGGAGTAGCCTTCGAGCAGTACTTC	CASGVAFEQYF
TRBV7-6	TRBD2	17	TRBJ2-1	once	TGTGCCAGCAGCCCCAGCCTCGCGGGGGGGTGGTTTAATGAGCAGTTCTTC	CASSPSLAGGWFNEQFF
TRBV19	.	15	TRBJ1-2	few	TGTGCCAGTAGCCTCCGGGCGGATGGAGGGGGTGGCTACACCTTC	CASSLRADGGGGYTF
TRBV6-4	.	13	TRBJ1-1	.	TGTGCCAGCAGCATTAACAGGGACACTGAAGCTTTCTTT	CASSINRDTEAFF
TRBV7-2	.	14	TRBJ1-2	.	TGTGCCAGCAGCGTTATGGGGGGATTCTATGGCTACACCTTC	CASSVMGGFYGYTF
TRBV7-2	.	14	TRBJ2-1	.	TGTGCCAGCAGCTTTATGACAGACAGAAATGAGCAGTTCTTC	CASSFMTDRNEQFF
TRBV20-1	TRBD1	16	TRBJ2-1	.	TGCAGTGCTAGGCGTTTGGGGGACAGGGGCTACAATGAGCAGTTCTTC	CSARRLGDRGYNEQFF
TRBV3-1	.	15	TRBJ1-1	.	TGTGCCAGCAGCCAAGGGGGGCGTCAGGGCACTGAAGCTTTCTTT	CASSQGGRQGTEAFF
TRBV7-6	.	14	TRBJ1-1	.	TGTGCCAGCAGCTTAGGCCAGGTTGCCACTGAAGCTTTCTTT	CASSLGQVATEAFF
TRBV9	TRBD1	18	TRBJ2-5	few	TGTGCCAGCAGCGTAGGAGGAGGACAGGGCGGAAGGCAAGAGACCCAGTACTTC	CASSVGGGQGGRQETQYF
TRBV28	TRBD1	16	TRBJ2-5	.	TGTGCCAGCAGTTTATATGGTCAGGGGGCGCAAGAGACCCAGTACTTC	CASSLYGQGAQETQYF
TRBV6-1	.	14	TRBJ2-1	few	TGTGCCAGCCAGATTGGGGTGTTAGGCAATGAGCAGTTCTTC	CASQIGVLGNEQFF
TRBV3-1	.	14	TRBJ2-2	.	TGTGCCAGCAGCCAATTCCGGGACACCGGGGAGCTGTTTTTT	CASSQFRDTGELFF
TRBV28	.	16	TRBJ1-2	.	TGTGCCAGCAGTTCTCCTCAGGGGAGGGGTTACTATGGCTACACCTTC	CASSSPQGRGYYGYTF
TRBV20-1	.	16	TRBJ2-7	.	TGCAGTGCTAGAGGGGGGGACGCCGACGGTTCCTACGAGCAGTACTTC	CSARGGDADGSYEQYF
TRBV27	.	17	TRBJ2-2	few	TGTGCCAGCAGTTGGGACTTAGGTGGCAGGGTGATCGGGGAGCTGTTTTTT	CASSWDLGGRVIGELFF
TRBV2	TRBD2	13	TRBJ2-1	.	TGTGCCAGCAGCGGGGGGATTTACAATGAGCAGTTCTTC	CASSGGIYNEQFF
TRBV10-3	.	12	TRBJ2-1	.	TGTGCCATCGAAGGTCCCTACAATGAGCAGTTCTTC	CAIEGPYNEQFF
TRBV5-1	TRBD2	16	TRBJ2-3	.	TGCGCCAGCAGCTTTTCGCGGGGGGGATTCACAGATACGCAGTATTTT	CASSFSRGGFTDTQYF
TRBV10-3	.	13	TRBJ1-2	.	TGTGCCATCAGCGAGTCATTTAGGGATGGCTACACCTTC	CAISESFRDGYTF
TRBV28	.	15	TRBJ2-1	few	TGTGCCAGCAGTGTACAGGGATCCCTCTACGGTGAGCAGTTCTTC	CASSVQGSLYGEQFF
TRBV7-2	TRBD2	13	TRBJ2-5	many	TGTGCCAGCAGCGCGGGGGGTGAAGAGACCCAGTACTTC	CASSAGGEETQYF